This T cell receptor (beta chain) was retrieved from a study of CD8 T cells in Susac syndrome. Random-hexamer reverse transcription was applied to roughly 0.5 to 1 ug RNA. TCRdb re-called the immunoSEQ multiplex PCR reads through MiXCR, storing one row per CDR3 protein. The repertoire holds about 180,000 distinct CDR3 sequences, with around 95% as singletons. Germline CDR1 reads SQVTM; CDR2 reads ANQGSEA. The V end was cut by 4 bases, the J end by 0 bases, with 9 bases between. This CDR3 region has 13 residues. Specimen: CD4+ T cells from PBMCs. This receptor was obtained from a human donor with multiple sclerosis. The chain has TRBV29-1 and TRBJ1-1; maybe TRBD1 (5 bases). The CDR3 is CSVVVGVNTEAFF. The CDR3, as DNA: TGCAGCGTTGTGGTGGGGGTGAACACTGAAGCTTTCTTT.